This passage covers 27 T cell receptor beta chains from one sample sequenced in a study of CD8 T cells in ankylosing spondylitis (dated by TCRdb to 2016 to 2017). The receptor library was made with 5' RACE. TCRdb shows the sequencer as Illumina HiSeq 2500. The public reads were run again by TCRdb, first through fastp at Q25 and then through MiXCR, and only productive beta chains were kept. Under each unique CDR3 protein, matching rows form one entry showing the most common genes and DNA. The sample records about 35,000 distinct CDR3 sequences, approximately 3% of which are singletons. 2.5% to 3% of the sample lies in the top ten. The sample was blood, either unsorted or a sorted T cell fraction (not recorded which). Receptors originate from a male donor with ankylosing spondylitis or in good health (not recorded which).

This clonotype was detected many times. V and J are TRBV9 and TRBJ2-1, with 7 bases aligning to TRBD2. Losses at the gene ends were 3 bases for V and 4 bases for J; bases not matched to a gene: 4. The CDR3 contains 14 residues. Germline-derived CDR1 and CDR2 are SGDLS and YYNGEE. The CDR3 nucleotides read TGTGCCAGCAGCGGAGGGACTACGTACAATGAGCAGTTCTTC. This gives the protein CASSGGTTYNEQFF.

This clonotype was detected once. The V call is TRBV9, the J call TRBJ2-6; tentative D call: TRBD2 (5 bases). From germline, CDR1 is SGDLS and CDR2 YYNGEE. The CDR3 runs to 15 residues. Trimming took 2 bases from V and 3 from J, leaving 9 bases between them. The chain's CDR3 is CASSVGGHGANVLTF. CDR3 nucleotides: TGTGCCAGCAGCGTCGGCGGGCATGGGGCCAACGTCCTGACTTTC.

This clonotype has at least ten counts. The genes are TRBV9 and TRBJ2-5; TRBD1 matches 8 bases. The CDR3 is made up of 17 amino acids. The ends lost 0 bases at V and 1 base at J; junction bases unmatched: 8. Germline V gives CDR1 SGDLS, CDR2 YYNGEE. The CDR3 sequence is CASSVVAGTGGQETQYF. The CDR3 nucleotides are TGTGCCAGCAGCGTAGTCGCTGGGACAGGTGGCCAAGAGACCCAGTACTTC.

This clonotype was observed many times. J is TRBJ2-3 and V is TRBV5-1; no definite D call. Trimming shortened V by 3 bases and J by 2 bases, and 4 bases separated the two germline ends. The CDR3 length is 12 residues. CDR1 and CDR2 from the germline V gene are SGHRS and YFSETQ. The CDR3 coding sequence is TGCGCCAGCAGCTCCCTCACAGATACGCAGTATTTT. Translating it yields CASSSLTDTQYF. Using reference TRBV5-1 and TRBJ2-3 for the parts outside the CDR3, the full variable domain is KAGVTQTPRYLIKTRGQQVTLSCSPISGHRSVSWYQQTPGQGLQFLFEYFSETQRNKGNFPGRFSGRQFSNSRSEMNVSTLELGDSALYLCASSSLTDTQYFGPGTRLTVL.

V usage is TRBV9 and J usage is TRBJ2-3; D is unclear. The V end lost 3 bases, the J end lost 1 base, and 18 bases lay between the germline ends. The germline gives CDR1 SGDLS, CDR2 YYNGEE. CDR3 length: 17 residues. CDR3 region: CASSEASRARGTDTQYF. The CDR3, as DNA: TGTGCCAGCAGCGAGGCCAGTAGGGCCCGAGGCACAGATACGCAGTATTTT.

At least ten counts were recorded for this clonotype. This chain links TRBV9 with TRBJ2-5; D unresolved. The V gene's germline CDR1 is SGDLS and CDR2 YYNGEE. This CDR3 is built from 14 residues. V was shortened by 0 bases and J by 5 bases, with 11 bases between the two germline ends. The CDR3 nucleotides are TGTGCCAGCAGCGTAGGACCGATCGGGGAGACCCAGTACTTC. This gives the protein CASSVGPIGETQYF.

This clonotype was counted ten times or more. The genes are TRBV9 and TRBJ1-6, with D tentatively TRBD1 (5 bases). Germline V gene lookup returns CDR1 SGDLS and CDR2 YYNGEE. The ends were cut back, 2 bases at V and 5 bases at J, with 14 bases in the middle. The CDR3 is made up of 16 amino acids. The CDR3 DNA reads TGTGCCAGCAGCGTCTCGGCAGGAGGGGATAATTCACCCCTCCACTTT. This gives the protein CASSVSAGGDNSPLHF.

This clonotype was observed many times. The chain employs TRBV9 and TRBJ2-5; TRBD2 aligns across 7 bases. Germline CDR1 and CDR2: SGDLS and YYNGEE. CDR3 length: 15 residues. Germline trimming cut 0 bases from V and 4 bases from J; bases unmatched to any gene: 6. The CDR3 coding sequence is TGTGCCAGCAGCGTAGCGCCAGGGAGGGGAGAGACCCAGTACTTC. Translated, it gives CASSVAPGRGETQYF.

This clonotype was recorded many times. V usage is TRBV9 and J usage is TRBJ2-2, with D perhaps TRBD2 (5 bases). CDR1 SGDLS and CDR2 YYNGEE come from the germline V gene. This CDR3 has 15 amino acids. V lost 4 bases to trimming and J lost 5 bases, with 15 bases between them. CDR3 nucleotide sequence: TGTGCCAGCAGCCCCACGGCGGGTCTTACCGGGGAGCTGTTTTTT. This translates into CASSPTAGLTGELFF. Combining the CDR3 with reference TRBV9 and TRBJ2-2 gives the whole variable domain DSGVTQTPKHLITATGQRVTLRCSPRSGDLSVYWYQQSLDQGLQFLIQYYNGEERAKGNILERFSAQQFPDLHSELNLSSLELGDSALYFCASSPTAGLTGELFFGEGSRLTVL.

This clonotype has at least ten counts. The chain has TRBV9 and TRBJ2-1, with D perhaps matching TRBD1 (7 bases). Germline V gives CDR1 SGDLS, CDR2 YYNGEE. The CDR3 is made up of 16 amino acids. V gave up 1 base and J gave up 6 bases, with 17 bases separating them. CDR3 coding DNA: TGTGCCAGCAGCGTAAGGCAGGGGGGTGTAGGCAATGAGCAGTTCTTC. This sequence encodes CASSVRQGGVGNEQFF.

Ten or more counts support this clonotype. V gene TRBV9 combines with J gene TRBJ2-5; D is uncertain. V gave up 3 bases and J gave up 2 bases, with 14 bases separating them. The CDR3 length is 15 residues. From germline, CDR1 is SGDLS and CDR2 YYNGEE. DNA of the CDR3: TGTGCCAGCAGCGCCCGGCTTGGGCGGCAAGAGACCCAGTACTTC. Translating gives CASSARLGRQETQYF. The complete variable domain, with remaining parts taken from reference TRBV9 and TRBJ2-5, reads DSGVTQTPKHLITATGQRVTLRCSPRSGDLSVYWYQQSLDQGLQFLIQYYNGEERAKGNILERFSAQQFPDLHSELNLSSLELGDSALYFCASSARLGRQETQYFGPGTRLLVL.

This clonotype was found many times. This chain uses TRBV9 with TRBJ1-1, with 7 bases identical to TRBD1. The CDR3 consists of 14 residues. Germline loops: CDR1 SGDLS, CDR2 YYNGEE. V shed 4 bases and J 1 base; nucleotides not matched to a gene: 4. CDR3 residues: CASSKNRGNTEAFF. DNA for the CDR3: TGTGCCAGCAGCAAAAACAGGGGGAACACTGAAGCTTTCTTT. The whole variable domain, filled in from reference TRBV9 and TRBJ1-1, reads DSGVTQTPKHLITATGQRVTLRCSPRSGDLSVYWYQQSLDQGLQFLIQYYNGEERAKGNILERFSAQQFPDLHSELNLSSLELGDSALYFCASSKNRGNTEAFFGQGTRLTVV.

Many counts were recorded for this clonotype. The J gene is TRBJ2-1, the V gene TRBV9; D is unclear. The CDR3 extends over 15 amino acids. The V gene lost 0 bases and the J gene lost 0 bases, with 7 bases spanning the gap. CDR1 is SGDLS and CDR2 is YYNGEE in the germline V gene. CDR3 region: CASSVGAVSYNEQFF. CDR3 DNA sequence: TGTGCCAGCAGCGTAGGGGCAGTCTCCTACAATGAGCAGTTCTTC.

This clonotype was observed at least ten times. The V and J genes are TRBV9 and TRBJ2-2; D remains ambiguous. Between the trimmed V and J ends, which lost 5 bases and 3 bases, there was a span of 11 bases. This CDR3 has 14 amino acids. From germline, CDR1 is SGDLS and CDR2 YYNGEE. The DNA for the CDR3 is TGTGCCAGCAGTCCTTTACTCCACACCGGGGAGCTGTTTTTT. Translation: CASSPLLHTGELFF.

This clonotype was observed at least ten times. The genes are TRBV9 and TRBJ2-7; tentative D call: TRBD2 (5 bases). V gave up 0 bases and J gave up 5 bases, with 18 bases separating them. CDR3 length: 16 amino acids. Germline V CDR1 and CDR2: SGDLS, YYNGEE. CDR3 amino acids: CASSVGERVMGDEQYV. In DNA form, the CDR3 reads TGTGCCAGCAGCGTAGGCGAGAGGGTCATGGGAGACGAGCAGTACGTC.

This clonotype was seen repeatedly, ten times or more. V is TRBV9 and J is TRBJ2-3; TRBD2 aligns across 8 bases. Trimming took 0 bases from V and 0 from J; bases not matched to a gene: 9. The CDR3 sequence is 18 residues long. The germline V gene encodes CDR1 SGDLS and CDR2 YYNGEE. CDR3: CASSVGLAGFTSTDTQYF. DNA for the CDR3: TGTGCCAGCAGCGTAGGATTAGCGGGGTTTACTAGCACAGATACGCAGTATTTT.

This clonotype was counted many times. The V gene is TRBV9, the J gene TRBJ2-3, with D uncertain. The CDR3 is 16 residues long. The V and J ends lost 0 bases and 1 base respectively, with 12 bases between them. Germline V gene data show CDR1 as SGDLS and CDR2 as YYNGEE. As DNA, the CDR3 is TGTGCCAGCAGCGTAGGTTCTTCGCGCCGCACAGATACGCAGTATTTT. Encoded protein: CASSVGSSRRTDTQYF.

This clonotype was observed many times. The chain recombines TRBV9 with TRBJ2-3; 11 nucleotides match TRBD1. The CDR3 extends over 15 amino acids. The trim removed 3 bases at V and 5 bases at J, leaving 5 bases unmatched. Germline values: CDR1 SGDLS, CDR2 YYNGEE. The CDR3 is CASSAGQGAKDTQYF. CDR3 coding DNA: TGTGCCAGCAGCGCCGGACAGGGGGCGAAAGATACGCAGTATTTT.

The sample holds many counts of this clonotype. The chain links TRBV9 to TRBJ2-1; 13 nucleotides align to TRBD2. The CDR3 is 21 residues long. V lost 0 bases and J lost 5; bases outside the gene matches: 17. CDR1 is SGDLS and CDR2 is YYNGEE in the germline V gene. CDR3 sequence (DNA): TGTGCCAGCAGCGTAGCTCTCGGGACTAGCGGGACTCCCACAAGAAACAATGAGCAGTTCTTC. This sequence encodes CASSVALGTSGTPTRNNEQFF.

This clonotype was counted only a few times. V usage is TRBV9 and J usage is TRBJ2-3; 12 nucleotides match TRBD2. Germline loops: CDR1 SGDLS, CDR2 YYNGEE. Trimming at V came to 4 bases and at J to 2 bases, leaving 8 bases not matched to a gene. The CDR3 contains 17 residues. The CDR3 DNA is TGTGCCAGCAGCCAGGTAGGACTAGCGGGGACCACAGATACGCAGTATTTT. This translates into CASSQVGLAGTTDTQYF.

This clonotype was seen ten or more times. This sequence joins TRBV9 and TRBJ2-6; possibly TRBD1 or TRBD2 for D (5 bases each). Germline V lookup: CDR1 SGDLS, CDR2 YYNGEE. V dropped 4 bases and J dropped 1 base, with 9 bases sitting between them. This CDR3 region has 15 residues. The CDR3 loop reads CASSREGSGANVLTF. The CDR3 DNA follows: TGTGCCAGCAGCCGAGAGGGGTCTGGGGCCAACGTCCTGACTTTC.

The table lists this clonotype with many counts. The chain recombines TRBV2 with TRBJ2-7; 10 bases are shared with TRBD1. The CDR3 is made up of 13 amino acids. From germline, CDR1 is SNHLY and CDR2 FYNNEI. For the CDR3, the DNA is TGTGCCAGCAGATCCGGGACAGGGGTTTCTCCGTTAGTC. This gives the protein CASRSGTGVSPLV.

There are many counts of this clonotype. This chain links TRBV9 with TRBJ2-2, with D perhaps TRBD2 (6 bases). This CDR3 has 14 amino acids. The germline gives CDR1 SGDLS, CDR2 YYNGEE. V was cut by 3 bases and J by 1 base, with 7 bases left in between. CDR3 region: CASSDSGNTGELFF. CDR3 DNA sequence: TGTGCCAGCAGCGATAGCGGGAACACCGGGGAGCTGTTTTTT.

Ten or more counts support this clonotype. V is TRBV12-2 and J is TRBJ2-7; TRBD1, the table's D call, lacks a check against the DNA. TRBV12-2 has pseudogene status. The CDR3 contains 15 residues. CDR3: CASRFPSGQGHEQYV. CDR3 coding DNA: TGTGCAAGTCGCTTTCCCTCGGGACAGGGCCACGAGCAGTACGTC.

This clonotype was counted at least ten times. V gene TRBV9 combines with J gene TRBJ2-1; TRBD2 agrees at 9 bases. J lost 4 bases, V lost 0 bases, and 5 bases had no gene match. The CDR3 runs to 16 residues. Germline CDR1 reads SGDLS; CDR2 reads YYNGEE. The CDR3 region has the DNA TGTGCCAGCAGCGTAGTCGTTCTAGCGGGATACAATGAGCAGTTCTTC. Residues: CASSVVVLAGYNEQFF.

In its sample, this clonotype was seen many times. CDR3 sequence reads: CASSRDGRVAGNTIYF. For the CDR3, the DNA is TGTGCCAGCAGCCGTGACGGCAGGGTCGCTGGAAACACCATATATTTT. J is TRBJ1-3 and V is TRBV9; tentative D call: TRBD1 (5 bases). Looked up from germline, CDR1 is SGDLS and CDR2 is YYNGEE. The CDR3 spans 16 residues. Between the trimmed V and J ends, which lost 4 bases and 2 bases, there was a span of 16 bases.

This chain connects TRBV9 to TRBJ1-3, with D unresolved. The CDR3 loop spans 15 amino acids. Per the germline V gene, CDR1 is SGDLS and CDR2 is YYNGEE. The V gene lost 0 bases and the J gene lost 3 bases, with 10 bases spanning the gap. CDR3 DNA: TGTGCCAGCAGCGTAGCTCGGAACCGTGGAAACACCATATATTTT. It specifies CASSVARNRGNTIYF.